This entry lists 25 T cell receptor beta chains sequenced from one sample in a study of cytomegalovirus exposure and HLA in healthy donors. Amplification used 60 Vbeta primers and 13 Jbeta primers. Clones were read by immunoSEQ multiplex PCR, and TCRdb kept only the in-frame ones, dropping some. Of some 200,000 clones listed, under 70% are singletons. Sample: PBMCs. Source of these receptors: a man aged 35 to 55 in good health and CMV-seropositive.

The V gene is TRBV19, the J gene TRBJ1-2; tentatively, D is TRBD1 (6 bases). The V and J ends lost 0 bases and 5 bases respectively, with 13 bases between them. CDR3 size: 15 residues. Germline CDR1 and CDR2: LNHDA and SQIVND (reference sequence). As DNA, the CDR3 is TGTGCCAGTAGTATAGATCACCAGGGGTTTTATGGCTACACCTTC. Protein product: CASSIDHQGFYGYTF.

In nucleotides, the CDR3 is TGCAGTGCTCCCGAGGTAGATACGCAGTATTTT. As protein: CSAPEVDTQYF. This chain uses TRBV20-1 with TRBJ2-3; D gene unclear. The V end was cut by 5 bases, the J end by 5 bases, with 8 bases between. Germline V gene sequence: CDR1 DFQATT, CDR2 SNEGSKA (reference sequence). CDR3 length: 11 amino acids.

The rearrangement uses TRBV5-8 and TRBJ2-3, with no clear D. The CDR3 extends over 16 amino acids. Germline V CDR1 and CDR2: SGHTS, YDEGEE. V shed 0 bases and J shed 4 bases, with 15 bases lying between them. CDR3 loop: CASSLGVYLQADTQYF. CDR3 DNA sequence: TGTGCCAGCAGCTTGGGAGTGTACCTTCAGGCAGATACGCAGTATTTT. Using reference TRBV5-8 and TRBJ2-3 for the parts outside the CDR3, the full variable domain is EAGVTQSPTHLIKTRGQQATLRCSPISGHTSVYWYQQALGLGLQFLLWYDEGEERNRGNFPPRFSGRQFPNYSSELNVNALELEDSALYLCASSLGVYLQADTQYFGPGTRLTVL.

This clone was seen a handful of times. This rearrangement joins TRBV12-5 to TRBJ2-3; 8 bases match TRBD2. The germline V gene encodes CDR1 LGHNT and CDR2 FRNRAP. This CDR3 comprises 13 residues. The junction had 2 bases not matched to a gene; V was cut back by 0 bases and J by 9 bases. CDR3 nucleotides: TGTGCTAGTGGTTTGGTCTCGGGGGGGACGCAGTATTTT. Translation: CASGLVSGGTQYF.

A few counts support this clone. This chain joins TRBV4-1 and TRBJ2-2; D is possibly TRBD1 (6 bases). The length of the CDR3 is 15 residues. CDR1 is MGHRA, CDR2 YSYEKL, per germline. The V and J ends lost 5 bases and 6 bases respectively, with 16 bases between them. Here the CDR3 reads CASSGRRRQAGELFF. The CDR3 DNA reads as TGCGCCAGCAGCGGACGGCGCAGACAGGCCGGGGAGCTGTTTTTT.

This clone was detected once. The chain has TRBV10-1 and TRBJ2-7; D is possibly TRBD2 (5 bases). The V gene's germline CDR1 is WNHNN and CDR2 SYGVQD (reference sequence). This CDR3 has 15 amino acids. Trimming took 0 bases from V and 5 from J, leaving 14 bases between them. For the CDR3, the DNA is TGCGCCAGCAGTGAGTCGAATCAGCGGTCCCACGAGCAGTACTTC. This codes for CASSESNQRSHEQYF.

This chain uses TRBV29-1 with TRBJ1-1, with D possibly matching TRBD1 (5 bases). Looked up from germline, CDR1 is SQVTM and CDR2 is ANQGSEA. The CDR3 has 13 residues. V lost 4 bases to trimming and J lost 2 bases, with 11 bases between them. The CDR3 DNA is TGCAGCGTTGTCCACGGGGGAAACACTGAAGCTTTCTTT. The encoded protein is CSVVHGGNTEAFF.

The chain couples TRBV2 to TRBJ1-2, with D hard to call. Per germline, CDR1 SNHLY and CDR2 FYNNEI. Trimming stripped 2 bases from V and 3 bases from J, with 7 bases between. The CDR3 has 13 residues. CDR3 residues: CASSEWADYGYTF. The CDR3 region has the DNA TGTGCCAGCAGTGAATGGGCAGACTATGGCTACACCTTC. The complete variable domain, with remaining parts taken from reference TRBV2 and TRBJ1-2, reads EPEVTQTPSHQVTQMGQEVILRCVPISNHLYFYWYRQILGQKVEFLVSFYNNEISEKSEIFDDQFSVERPDGSNFTLKIRSTKLEDSAMYFCASSEWADYGYTFGSGTRLTVV.

This clone was seen only a few times. This chain connects TRBV7-6 to TRBJ2-3, with 8 bases that match TRBD2. Germline V gene sequence: CDR1 SGHVS, CDR2 FNYEAQ. V lost 4 bases and J lost 12; bases outside the gene matches: 15. This CDR3 has 15 amino acids. CDR3 sequence: CASSSGPQSGGKQYF. The CDR3, as DNA: TGTGCCAGCAGCTCCGGCCCCCAGAGCGGGGGAAAACAGTATTTT.

The sample holds one count of this clone. This sequence joins TRBV6-1 and TRBJ2-7; 7 positions match TRBD1. Germline CDR1 MNHNS, CDR2 SASEGT. J gave up 2 bases and V 3 bases, and 10 bases lay outside the gene matches. The CDR3 covers 16 residues. CDR3 sequence (DNA): TGTGCCAGCAGTGAGCCCGAAGGGGGCTATACCTACGAGCAGTACTTC. Translating gives CASSEPEGGYTYEQYF.

This clone was observed a handful of times. The chain is built from TRBV10-3 and TRBJ2-1, with a weak D call TRBD2 (5 bases). Trimming left V 5 bases short and J 5 bases short, with 13 bases between. CDR3 length: 14 amino acids. Germline lookup yields CDR1 ENHRY and CDR2 SYGVKD. The CDR3 nucleotides read TGTGCCATCAGTAGGCGGCTAGCTAACAATGAGCAGTTCTTC. The encoded protein is CAISRRLANNEQFF.

The V gene is TRBV5-1, the J gene TRBJ2-5; 7 positions agree with TRBD1. This CDR3 has 18 residues. The V segment lost 2 bases and the J segment 3 bases; nucleotides outside the gene matches: 16. The V gene's germline CDR1 is SGHRS and CDR2 YFSETQ. The CDR3 sequence: CASSLDFATGVVEETQYF. The CDR3 nucleotides read TGCGCCAGCAGCTTAGATTTCGCTACAGGGGTCGTCGAAGAGACCCAGTACTTC.

The rearrangement links TRBV18 to TRBJ2-2; TRBD1 matches 7 bases. This CDR3 region has 17 residues. V lost 3 bases, J lost 4 bases, and 11 bases stayed unmatched. Germline-derived CDR1 and CDR2 are KGHSH and LQKENI. CDR3 residues: CASSPQYRGGGTGELFF. The CDR3 region has the DNA TGTGCCAGCTCACCCCAATACAGGGGCGGAGGCACCGGGGAGCTGTTTTTT.

The rearrangement uses TRBV5-1 and TRBJ2-5, with 11 bases lining up with TRBD2. Germline V gene lookup returns CDR1 SGHRS and CDR2 YFSETQ. V trimming: 4 bases; J trimming: 4 bases; junction bases outside the gene matches: 9. The CDR3 length is 16 residues. The CDR3 DNA is TGCGCCAGCAGCCCCCAAACTAGCGGGGGTGGAGAGACCCAGTACTTC. Residues: CASSPQTSGGGETQYF.

This clone was counted between two and nine times. V usage is TRBV9 and J usage is TRBJ2-3; D is undetermined. Trimming cost V 3 bases and J 3 bases, with 8 bases left between them. Germline lookup yields CDR1 SGDLS and CDR2 YYNGEE. This CDR3 contains 13 residues. DNA of the CDR3: TGTGCCAGCAGCGGACACAAAACAGATACGCAGTATTTT. This translates into CASSGHKTDTQYF.

With respect to this clone: One junction end disagrees with the germline gene, perhaps due to a read error. This rearrangement joins TRBV5-1 to TRBJ2-7; tentative D call: TRBD1 (5 bases). Germline CDR1 SGHRS, CDR2 YFSETQ. This CDR3 spans 14 amino acids. CDR3: CTSSITGDNYEQYF. The DNA of the CDR3 is TGCACCAGCAGCATTACAGGAGACAACTACGAGCAGTACTTC.

This clone appeared a single time. The rearrangement links TRBV9 to TRBJ2-7, with a tentative D call TRBD1 (6 bases). The CDR3 has 16 amino acids. Germline V CDR1 and CDR2: SGDLS, YYNGEE. V dropped 0 bases and J dropped 2 bases, with 15 bases sitting between them. The CDR3 is CASSVAPGVDTYEQYF. The DNA for the CDR3 is TGTGCCAGCAGCGTAGCTCCAGGGGTTGACACCTACGAGCAGTACTTC.

The rearrangement links TRBV5-1 to TRBJ2-5; 7 bases match TRBD1. The germline V gene has CDR1 SGHRS and CDR2 YFSETQ. The CDR3 is 14 amino acids. The ends lost 4 bases at V and 3 bases at J; junction bases unmatched: 6. The CDR3 DNA reads as TGCGCCAGCAGCCCAACAGGGGTGGAAGAGACCCAGTACTTC. Encoded protein: CASSPTGVEETQYF.

This chain joins TRBV5-1 and TRBJ2-1; maybe TRBD1 (5 bases). The CDR3 length is 14 residues. Trimming shortened V by 3 bases and J by 6 bases, and 13 bases separated the two germline ends. Germline V gene lookup returns CDR1 SGHRS and CDR2 YFSETQ. The CDR3 sequence is CASSSGQNSNEQFF. In DNA, the CDR3 is TGCGCCAGCAGCTCAGGGCAGAATAGCAATGAGCAGTTCTTC.

V is TRBV5-5 and J is TRBJ1-5, with a tentative D call TRBD1 (6 bases). Germline CDR1 is SGHKS and CDR2 is YYEKEE (reference sequence). Between the trimmed V and J ends, which lost 0 bases and 7 bases, there was a span of 14 bases. This CDR3 has 15 amino acids. CDR3 loop: CASSLGSTGSQPQHF. The CDR3, as DNA: TGTGCCAGCAGCTTGGGGTCGACAGGCAGCCAGCCCCAGCATTTT.

This clone came up a few times. An end of the junction does not agree with germline; a read error may underlie this. Other DNA sequences in this sample translate to the same CDR3. The J gene is TRBJ1-5, the V gene TRBV6-5; TRBD1 aligns across 7 bases. The CDR3 is 15 amino acids. Germline V gene sequence: CDR1 MNHEY, CDR2 SVGAGI. DNA of the CDR3: TGCGCCAGCAGCCGACAGGGAAATAGCAATCAGCCCCAGCATTTT. Its translation: CASSRQGNSNQPQHF.

The chain links TRBV28 to TRBJ2-3; D gene ambiguous. CDR3 length equals 14 residues. Germline V gene sequence: CDR1 MDHEN, CDR2 SYDVKM. Trimming removed 2 bases at V and 1 base at J, with 7 bases between. The CDR3 DNA reads TGTGCCAGCAGTTTAGGGCAGGGCACAGATACGCAGTATTTT. This encodes CASSLGQGTDTQYF.

The rearrangement uses TRBV4-3 and TRBJ1-1; TRBD1 aligns across 7 bases. The CDR3 sequence is 13 residues long. Germline CDR1 reads LGHNA; CDR2 reads YSLEER. Germline trimming cut 2 bases from V and 11 bases from J; bases unmatched to any gene: 8. CDR3 amino acids: CASSQIRDSDAFF. CDR3 sequence (DNA): TGCGCCAGCAGCCAAATCCGGGACAGTGACGCTTTCTTT.

On this clone itself: The junction differs from germline at one of its ends, possibly a read error. V and J are TRBV7-9 and TRBJ2-6; a possible D gene is TRBD2 (6 bases). CDR1 and CDR2 from the germline V gene are SEHNR and FQNEAQ (reference sequence). This CDR3 spans 16 amino acids. CDR3 residues: CSSSLARLAGANVLTF. CDR3 DNA sequence: TGTTCCAGCAGCTTAGCGAGACTAGCTGGGGCCAACGTCCTGACTTTC.

The genes are TRBV5-6 and TRBJ1-2; 7 nucleotides align to TRBD1. The CDR3 consists of 19 residues. The junction had 20 bases not matched to a gene; V was cut back by 4 bases and J by 2 bases. Germline CDR1 SGHDT, CDR2 YYEEEE. The CDR3 sequence is CASSVVGKQGFAPNYGYTF. CDR3 nucleotides: TGTGCCAGCAGCGTGGTAGGGAAACAGGGGTTTGCACCAAACTATGGCTACACCTTC.